The 5 T cell receptor beta chains reported below all come from one sample, sequenced in a study of long-term antiretroviral therapy in people with HIV. The immunoSEQ assay was v3.0, run at survey level. The data were produced by immunoSEQ multiplex PCR, yet TCRdb's version contains in-frame clones alone and is incomplete. The table lists just under 35,000 clones, around 84% of them singletons. Specimen: unsorted PBMCs, collected roughly 2.9 years before starting antiretroviral therapy. The receptor set was obtained from a woman aged 25 to 39 with HIV.

The chain couples TRBV27 to TRBJ2-7; tentatively, D is TRBD1 (6 bases). Germline V gives CDR1 MNHEY, CDR2 SMNVEV (reference sequence). V lost 3 bases to trimming and J lost 3 bases, with 15 bases between them. This CDR3 is built from 15 residues. Written as DNA, the CDR3 is TGTGCCAGCAGTTTGAGTCAGGACAGTCTCTACGAGCAGTACGTC. It specifies CASSLSQDSLYEQYV.

This chain links TRBV7-3 with TRBJ1-6; no clear D. The CDR3 has 15 amino acids. Trimming cost V 2 bases and J 1 base, with 6 bases left between them. Germline V lookup: CDR1 SGHTA, CDR2 FQGTGA. CDR3 in amino acids: CASSLGVSYNSPLHF. The CDR3 DNA reads as TGTGCCAGCAGCTTAGGGGTTTCCTATAATTCACCCCTCCACTTT.

For this clone: The final CDR3 position lacks the conserved phenylalanine or tryptophan, pointing to a likely read error. No DNA is shown, since the ends of the CDR3 on it are uncertain; the CDR3 is the one TCRdb lists. CDR3 region: CASSYSETGPFTI. The chain carries TRBV6-5 and TRBJ2-7; the tabulated D call, TRBD1, remains unverified against the DNA. Germline V gene sequence: CDR1 MNHEY, CDR2 SVGAGI. Termini included, the CDR3 measures 13 amino acids.

The chain links TRBV19 to TRBJ1-5, with D maybe TRBD1 (5 bases). The V gene lost 1 base and the J gene lost 5 bases, with 12 bases spanning the gap. The CDR3 contains 15 residues. Germline assignment: CDR1 LNHDA and CDR2 SQIVND (reference sequence). DNA of the CDR3: TGTGCCAGTAGTATAGGGCCGGGGCCGGATCAGCCCCAGCATTTT. Translation gives CASSIGPGPDQPQHF.

The chain combines TRBV4-1 with TRBJ1-3, with no clear D. The V gene lost 0 bases and the J gene lost 2 bases, with 14 bases spanning the gap. Per the germline V gene, CDR1 is MGHRA and CDR2 is YSYEKL. There are 17 residues in the CDR3. CDR3 loop: CASSQERNANTGNTIYF. The CDR3 DNA sequence: TGCGCCAGCAGCCAAGAAAGAAATGCAAACACTGGAAACACCATATATTTT.